The subject of this entry is one T cell receptor (beta chain). Its antigen remains unidentified. The source of the sample is a study of T cell responses to AZD1222 COVID-19 vaccine. General study points: The donors showed a predominance of white British ancestry and of females, with possible underestimation of clonal diversity. Spike-specific TCR breadth and depth grew following two AZD1222 doses. Unmutated variant regions reportedly attract nearly half of all spike-specific TCRs.

The V gene's germline CDR1 is LNHNV and CDR2 YYDKDF (reference sequence). The CDR3 totals 15 residues. V gave up 0 bases and J gave up 3 bases; unmatched junction bases: 4. Data came from immunoSEQ multiplex PCR; TCRdb stores just in-frame clones and leaves some out. The table has approximately 150,000 clones, 85% to 95% seen once; the top ten hold less than 15%. The chain recombines TRBV15 with TRBJ2-7; 8 bases fit TRBD1. The specimen comprised peripheral blood, sampled after recovery from COVID-19. The TCR was taken from an adult who had recovered from COVID-19. In DNA form, the CDR3 reads TGTGCCACCAGCAGAGAATGGGACAGGAGCTACGAGCAGTACTTC. Residues: CATSREWDRSYEQYF.